This T cell receptor beta chain was documented in a study of OX40 agonist ivuxolimab in advanced cancers. The CDR3 has 13 amino acids. CDR1 is SGHDN, CDR2 FVKESK, per germline. The germline V and J ends were trimmed by 5 bases and 10 bases, with 12 bases remaining between them. This clone was found once. This table comes from immunoSEQ multiplex PCR, and its TCRdb copy is limited to in-frame clones, with some not included. The sample includes around 48,000 clones, 75% to 80% seen only once; the top ten take around 2.7%. V and J are TRBV14 and TRBJ1-6; no clear D. The sample here was CD4+ or CD8+ T cells sorted from blood, taken in a trial of the OX40 agonist ivuxolimab. The receptor was isolated from an adult with an advanced solid tumor such as melanoma, head and neck, liver or kidney cancer. The CDR3 bases are TGTGCCAGCAGCGCACACAGTGAATCACCCCTCCACTTT. Amino acid sequence: CASSAHSESPLHF.